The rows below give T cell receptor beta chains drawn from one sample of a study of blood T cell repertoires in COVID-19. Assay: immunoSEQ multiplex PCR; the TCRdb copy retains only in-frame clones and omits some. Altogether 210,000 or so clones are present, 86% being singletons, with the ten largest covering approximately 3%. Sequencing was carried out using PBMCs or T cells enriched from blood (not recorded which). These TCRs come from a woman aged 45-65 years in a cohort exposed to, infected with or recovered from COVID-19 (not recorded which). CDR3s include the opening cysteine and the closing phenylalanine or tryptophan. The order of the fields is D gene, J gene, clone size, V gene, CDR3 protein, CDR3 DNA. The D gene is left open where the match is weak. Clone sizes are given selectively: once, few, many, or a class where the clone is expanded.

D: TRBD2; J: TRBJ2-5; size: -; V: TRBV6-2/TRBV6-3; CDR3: CASSSSGRPLETQYF; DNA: TGTGCCAGCAGTTCCTCCGGGAGGCCTTTAGAGACCCAGTACTTC
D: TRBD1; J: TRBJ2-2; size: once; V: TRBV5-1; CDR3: CASSPRPGQGVGGNTGELFF; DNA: TGCGCCAGCAGCCCACGACCGGGACAGGGGGTTGGCGGGAACACCGGGGAGCTGTTTTTT
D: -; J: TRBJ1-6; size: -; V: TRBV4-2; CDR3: CASSQSGGRQSPLHF; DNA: TGTGCCAGCAGCCAAAGCGGGGGGCGACAGTCACCCCTCCACTTT
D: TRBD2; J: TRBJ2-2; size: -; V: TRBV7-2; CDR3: CASSFVAGDITGELFF; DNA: TGTGCCAGCAGCTTCGTAGCGGGGGATATCACCGGGGAGCTGTTTTTT
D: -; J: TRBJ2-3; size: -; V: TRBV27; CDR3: CASSLGRGDTQYF; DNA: TGTGCCAGCAGTTTAGGCCGGGGGGATACGCAGTATTTT
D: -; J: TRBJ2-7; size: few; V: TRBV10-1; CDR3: CASSAGRGPYEQYF; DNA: TGCGCCAGCAGTGCGGGCAGGGGTCCCTACGAGCAGTACTTC
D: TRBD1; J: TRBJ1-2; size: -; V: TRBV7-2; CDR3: CASSSTGDYGYTF; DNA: TGTGCCAGCAGCTCGACAGGGGACTATGGCTACACCTTC
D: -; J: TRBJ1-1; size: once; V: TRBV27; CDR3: CASSQRGGTSNTEAFF; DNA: TGTGCCAGCAGTCAAAGGGGAGGGACTTCGAACACTGAAGCTTTCTTT
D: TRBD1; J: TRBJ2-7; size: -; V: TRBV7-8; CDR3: CASSFKSGTGEYF; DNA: TGTGCCAGCAGCTTTAAATCCGGGACAGGGGAGTACTTC
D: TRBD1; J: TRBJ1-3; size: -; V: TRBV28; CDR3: CASSLLRTGSGNTIYF; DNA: TGTGCCAGCAGTTTATTGAGGACAGGTTCTGGAAACACCATATATTTT